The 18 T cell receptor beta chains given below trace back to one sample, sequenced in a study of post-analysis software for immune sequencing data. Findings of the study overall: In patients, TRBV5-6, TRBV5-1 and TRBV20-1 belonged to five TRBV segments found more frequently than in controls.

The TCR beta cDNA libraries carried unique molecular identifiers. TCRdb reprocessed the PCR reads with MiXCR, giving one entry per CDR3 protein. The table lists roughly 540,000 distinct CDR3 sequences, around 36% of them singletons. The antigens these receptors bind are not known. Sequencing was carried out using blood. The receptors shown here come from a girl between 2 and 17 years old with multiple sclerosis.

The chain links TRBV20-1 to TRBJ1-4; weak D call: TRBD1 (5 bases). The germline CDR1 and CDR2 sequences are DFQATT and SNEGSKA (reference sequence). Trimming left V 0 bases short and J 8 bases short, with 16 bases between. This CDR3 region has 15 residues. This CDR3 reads CSAREVRTWGEKLFF. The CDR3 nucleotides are TGCAGTGCTAGAGAAGTCCGGACCTGGGGGGAAAAACTGTTTTTT.

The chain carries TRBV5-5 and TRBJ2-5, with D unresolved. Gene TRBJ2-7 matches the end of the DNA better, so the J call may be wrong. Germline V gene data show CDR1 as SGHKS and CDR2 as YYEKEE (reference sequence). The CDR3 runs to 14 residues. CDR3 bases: TGTGCCAGCAGCTTGGACCGAGGCCTCTCCGAGCAGTACTTC. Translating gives CASSLDRGLSEQYF.

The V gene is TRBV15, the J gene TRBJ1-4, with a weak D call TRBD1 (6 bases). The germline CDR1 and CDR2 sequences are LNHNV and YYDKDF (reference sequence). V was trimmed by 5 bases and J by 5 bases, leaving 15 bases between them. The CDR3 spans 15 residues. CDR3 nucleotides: TGTGCCACCAGCGGCAACAGGGTAAGGAATGAAAAACTGTTTTTT. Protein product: CATSGNRVRNEKLFF.

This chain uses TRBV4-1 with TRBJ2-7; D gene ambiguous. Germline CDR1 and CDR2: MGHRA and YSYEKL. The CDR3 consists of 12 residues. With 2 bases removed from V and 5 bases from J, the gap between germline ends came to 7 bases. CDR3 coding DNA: TGCGCCAGCAGCCAATCTATTCACGAGCAGTACTTC. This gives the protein CASSQSIHEQYF.

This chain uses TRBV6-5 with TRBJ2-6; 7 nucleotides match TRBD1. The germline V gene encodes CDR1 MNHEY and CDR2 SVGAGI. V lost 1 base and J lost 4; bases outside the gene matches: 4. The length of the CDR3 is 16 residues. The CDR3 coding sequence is TGTGCCAGCAGTTACTTCGGACAGGCAGGGGCCAACGTCCTGACTTTC. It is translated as CASSYFGQAGANVLTF.

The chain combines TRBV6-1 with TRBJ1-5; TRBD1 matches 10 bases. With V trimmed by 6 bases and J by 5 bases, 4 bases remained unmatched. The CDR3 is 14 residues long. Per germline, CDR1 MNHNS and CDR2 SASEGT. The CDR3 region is CASSETGGYQPQHF. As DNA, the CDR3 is TGTGCCAGCAGCGAGACAGGGGGCTATCAGCCCCAGCATTTT.

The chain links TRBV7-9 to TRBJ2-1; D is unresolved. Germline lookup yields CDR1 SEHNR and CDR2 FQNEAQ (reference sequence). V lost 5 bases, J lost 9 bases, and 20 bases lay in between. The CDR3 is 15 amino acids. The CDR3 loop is CASSDPAGAMLEQFF. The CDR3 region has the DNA TGTGCCAGCAGCGATCCGGCAGGTGCAATGCTTGAGCAGTTCTTC.

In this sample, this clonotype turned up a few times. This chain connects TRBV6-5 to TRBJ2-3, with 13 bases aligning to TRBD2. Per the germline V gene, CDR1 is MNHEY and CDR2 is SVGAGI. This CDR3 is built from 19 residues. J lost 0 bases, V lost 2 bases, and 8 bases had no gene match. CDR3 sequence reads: CASSYGLAGALASTDTQYF. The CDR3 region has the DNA TGTGCCAGCAGTTACGGACTAGCGGGGGCCCTAGCTAGCACAGATACGCAGTATTTT.

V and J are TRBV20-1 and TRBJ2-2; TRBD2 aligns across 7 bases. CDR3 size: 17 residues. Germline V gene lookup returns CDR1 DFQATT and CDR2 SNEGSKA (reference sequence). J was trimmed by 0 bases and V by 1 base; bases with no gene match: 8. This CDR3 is CSARVGRGKTNTGELFF. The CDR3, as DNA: TGCAGTGCTAGAGTTGGGCGGGGGAAGACGAACACCGGGGAGCTGTTTTTT.

The CDR3 region is CASSENPTTYGYTF. The DNA for the CDR3 is TGTGCCAGCAGTGAGAACCCTACAACTTATGGCTACACCTTC. The V call is TRBV6-1, the J call TRBJ1-2; D gene uncertain. The CDR3 totals 14 residues. CDR1 and CDR2 (germline): MNHNS, SASEGT. V was shortened by 3 bases and J by 5 bases, with 13 bases between the two germline ends.

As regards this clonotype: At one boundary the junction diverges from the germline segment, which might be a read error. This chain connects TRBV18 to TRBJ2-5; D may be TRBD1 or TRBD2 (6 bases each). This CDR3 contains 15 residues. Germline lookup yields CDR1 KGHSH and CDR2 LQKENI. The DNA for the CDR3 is TGTGCCAGCTCACCACCATCCCGGGGGCAAGAGATCCAGTACTTC. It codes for CASSPPSRGQEIQYF.

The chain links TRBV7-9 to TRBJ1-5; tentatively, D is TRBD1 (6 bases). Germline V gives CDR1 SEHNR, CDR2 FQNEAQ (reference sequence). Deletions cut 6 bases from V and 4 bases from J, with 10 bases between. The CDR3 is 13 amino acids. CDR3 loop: CASRSTGNQPQHF. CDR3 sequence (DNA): TGTGCCAGCAGAAGTACAGGGAATCAGCCCCAGCATTTT. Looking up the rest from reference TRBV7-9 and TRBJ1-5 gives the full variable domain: DTGVSQNPRHKITKRGQNVTFRCDPISEHNRLYWYRQTLGQGPEFLTYFQNEAQLEKSRLLSDRFSAERPKGSFSTLEIQRTEQGDSAMYLCASRSTGNQPQHFGDGTRLSIL.

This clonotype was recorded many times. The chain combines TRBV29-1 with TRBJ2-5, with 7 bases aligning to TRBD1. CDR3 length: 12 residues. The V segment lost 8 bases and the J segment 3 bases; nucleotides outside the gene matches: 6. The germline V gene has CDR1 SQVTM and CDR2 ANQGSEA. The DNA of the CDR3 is TGCAGCATTTACAGGGGAGAAGAGACCCAGTACTTC. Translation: CSIYRGEETQYF.

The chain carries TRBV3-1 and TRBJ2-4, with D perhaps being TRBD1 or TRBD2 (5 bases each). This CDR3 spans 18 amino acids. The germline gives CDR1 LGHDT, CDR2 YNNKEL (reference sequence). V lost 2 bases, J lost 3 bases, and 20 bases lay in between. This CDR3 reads CASSQLYGAGIYKNIQYF. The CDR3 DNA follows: TGTGCCAGCAGCCAACTTTACGGGGCAGGGATTTACAAAAACATTCAGTACTTC.

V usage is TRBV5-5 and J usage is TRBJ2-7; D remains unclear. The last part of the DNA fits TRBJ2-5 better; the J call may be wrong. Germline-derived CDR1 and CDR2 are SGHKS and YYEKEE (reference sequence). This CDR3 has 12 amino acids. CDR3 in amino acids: CASSKLGETQYF. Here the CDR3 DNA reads TGTGCCAGCAGCAAATTAGGGGAGACCCAGTACTTC.

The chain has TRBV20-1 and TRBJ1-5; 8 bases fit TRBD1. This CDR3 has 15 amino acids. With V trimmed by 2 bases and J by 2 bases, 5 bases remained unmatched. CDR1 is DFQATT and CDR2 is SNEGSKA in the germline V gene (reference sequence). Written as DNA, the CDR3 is TGCAGTGCTAGAATAACAGGGGGTGGCAATCAGCCCCAGCATTTT. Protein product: CSARITGGGNQPQHF.

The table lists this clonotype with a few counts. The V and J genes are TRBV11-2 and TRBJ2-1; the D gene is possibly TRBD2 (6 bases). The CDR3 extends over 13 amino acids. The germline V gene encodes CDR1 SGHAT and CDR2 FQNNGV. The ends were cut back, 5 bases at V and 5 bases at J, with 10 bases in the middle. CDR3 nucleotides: TGTGCCAGCAGCACCCGACTAGACAATGAGCAGTTCTTC. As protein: CASSTRLDNEQFF.

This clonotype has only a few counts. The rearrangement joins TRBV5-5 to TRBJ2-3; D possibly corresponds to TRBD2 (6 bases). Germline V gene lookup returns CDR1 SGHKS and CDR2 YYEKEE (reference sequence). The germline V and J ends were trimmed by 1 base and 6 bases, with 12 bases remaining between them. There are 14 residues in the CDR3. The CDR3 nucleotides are TGTGCCAGCAGCTTGAGACTAGATCCGGATACGCAGTATTTT. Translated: CASSLRLDPDTQYF.